The rows below give T cell receptor beta chains drawn from one sample of a study of immune characterization of retroperitoneal liposarcoma. One entry per CDR3 protein, called by TCRdb with MiXCR from the PCR reads. The sample includes around 4,600 distinct CDR3 sequences, over 25% of them seen just once. Sequencing was carried out using tumor tissue. These receptors came from a female donor with retroperitoneal liposarcoma. CDR3s include the opening cysteine and the closing phenylalanine or tryptophan. The order of the fields is V gene, D gene, clone size, J gene, CDR3 DNA, CDR3 protein. D genes are given only for firm matches. The size entry is marked missing in some rows and otherwise reads once, few, many or a size class.

TRBV6-6	NA	NA	TRBJ1-6	TGTGCCAGCGGGCAGGGTGATTCACCCCTCCACTTT	CASGQGDSPLHF
TRBV7-2	NA	NA	TRBJ2-1	TGTGCCAGCAGACTAACCGGGTCCCATAGCAATGAGCAGTTCTTC	CASRLTGSHSNEQFF
TRBV11-3	TRBD2	medium-sized	TRBJ2-7	TGTGCCAGCAGCCCTATAGCGGGATCTTACAATGAGCAGTACTTC	CASSPIAGSYNEQYF
TRBV10-1	TRBD1	NA	TRBJ2-1	TGCGCCAGCAGTGAAAGTTTCGGGACAGGGGACTACAATGAGCAGTTCTTC	CASSESFGTGDYNEQFF
TRBV6-6	NA	NA	TRBJ1-2	TGTGTCAGCAGTCCCGGGACCTGGTATGGCTACACCTTC	CVSSPGTWYGYTF
TRBV7-2	NA	few	TRBJ1-1	TGTGCCAGCAGCTTTGGGGGCCCTGAAGCTTTCTTT	CASSFGGPEAFF
TRBV7-7	NA	many	TRBJ2-1	TGTGCCAGCAGCTTAGAGTTAGCTTCAGCCTACAATGAGCAGTTCTTC	CASSLELASAYNEQFF
TRBV7-2	TRBD1	few	TRBJ2-7	TGTGCCAGCAGCCGTGGACAGGGGGGCTACGAGCAGTACTTC	CASSRGQGGYEQYF
TRBV24-1	NA	few	TRBJ2-3	TGTGCCACCAGTGATGATCAGGGGACAGATACGCAGTATTTT	CATSDDQGTDTQYF
TRBV11-3	NA	NA	TRBJ2-7	TGTGCCAGCAGCTTAGATAGCCACGAGCAGTACTTC	CASSLDSHEQYF
TRBV12-3/TRBV12-4	TRBD1	NA	TRBJ2-5	TGTGCCAGCGGAGTGACAGGACAGGCGCCTGAGCAGTACTTC	CASGVTGQAPEQYF
TRBV10-2	NA	NA	TRBJ2-2	TGCGCCAGCCGGACAGTAAACACCGGGGAGCTGTTTTTT	CASRTVNTGELFF
TRBV25-1	NA	NA	TRBJ2-7	TGTGCCAGCGAGGACCGATTCTACGAGCAGTACTTC	CASEDRFYEQYF
TRBV11-3	TRBD1	NA	TRBJ1-2	TGTGCCAGCAGCCCTACACCGGGACAGGGTCCCTATGGCTACACCTTC	CASSPTPGQGPYGYTF
TRBV4-3	TRBD2	few	TRBJ2-5	TGCGCCAGCAGCCAAGAAAGGCTAGCGGGGGGTCAGGAGACCCAGTACTTC	CASSQERLAGGQETQYF
TRBV7-3	TRBD2	NA	TRBJ2-5	TGTGCCAGCAGCTTAAGTCCGGGAGGGCGTATCAATGAGCAGTACTTC	CASSLSPGGRINEQYF
TRBV5-6	NA	NA	TRBJ2-1	TGTGCCAGCAGCTTGCCCACCGGGACTCGACAAGAGACCCAGTTCTTC	CASSLPTGTRQETQFF
TRBV6-1	NA	NA	TRBJ2-3	TGTGCCAGCAGTGAACTGAAAGAGGGGACAGATACGCAGTATTTT	CASSELKEGTDTQYF
TRBV5-6	NA	NA	TRBJ1-1	TGTGCCAGCAGCTTGGCCGAGAACACTGAAGCTTTCTTT	CASSLAENTEAFF
TRBV7-6	TRBD1	NA	TRBJ2-1	TGTGCCAGCAGCCTAGACAGGGGCGCCGCCTACGAGCAGTTCTTC	CASSLDRGAAYEQFF
TRBV6-1	TRBD1	many	TRBJ1-1	TGTGCCAGCAGACAGGGGCTGATGAACACTGAAGCTTTCTTT	CASRQGLMNTEAFF
TRBV6-1	TRBD1	NA	TRBJ1-4	TGTGCCAGCAGCGGACAGGGATTGGGTGAAAAACTGTTTTTT	CASSGQGLGEKLFF
TRBV6-1	NA	NA	TRBJ2-1	TGTGCCAGCAGTGAGCGGCGTGGGCTTTACAATGAGCAGTTCTTC	CASSERRGLYNEQFF
TRBV6-1	TRBD1	medium-sized	TRBJ2-7	TGTGCCAGCACCCCCACAGGGGACCCCTACGAGCAGTACTTC	CASTPTGDPYEQYF
TRBV10-1	NA	few	TRBJ2-1	TGCGCCAGCAGTGAGTATGGCGAGCAGTTCTTC	CASSEYGEQFF
TRBV7-2	TRBD1	few	TRBJ1-4	TGTGCCAGCAGCTACGACAGGGGAGATGAAAAACTGTTTTTT	CASSYDRGDEKLFF
TRBV7-6	TRBD2	many	TRBJ2-1	TGTGCCAGCAGCTTAAGTACTAGCGGAAACAATGAGCAGTTCTTC	CASSLSTSGNNEQFF
TRBV10-3	TRBD2	medium-sized	TRBJ2-1	TGTGCCATCAGTCGCCACGGACTAGCGGTCCCCCCCCCGTACAATGAGCAGTTCTTC	CAISRHGLAVPPPYNEQFF
TRBV19	NA	NA	TRBJ2-7	TGTGCCAGTAGCCCAACCGCGGGGCGCAACGAGCAGTACTTC	CASSPTAGRNEQYF
TRBV6-5	NA	few	TRBJ2-5	TGTGCCAGCAGTTACTCGACCAGGAGGGGGGGGGGTCAAGAGACCCAGTACTTC	CASSYSTRRGGGQETQYF
TRBV10-3	NA	many	TRBJ1-2	TGTGCCATACAGGTACCCAACTATGGCTACACCTTC	CAIQVPNYGYTF
TRBV12-3/TRBV12-4	TRBD2	many	TRBJ2-7	TGTGCCAGCAGGAGGGGTAGCGGGAGCTCCTACGAGCAGTACTTC	CASRRGSGSSYEQYF
TRBV6-1	NA	many	TRBJ1-2	TGTGCCAGCATTATAGCAGGAGGCTATGGCTACACCTTC	CASIIAGGYGYTF
TRBV5-5	NA	medium-sized	TRBJ1-2	TGTGCCAGCAGCTTTTGGGGTTATGGCTACACCTTC	CASSFWGYGYTF
TRBV12-5	TRBD2	NA	TRBJ2-1	TGTGCTAGTGGTTCTCAGCGGGGAACCTACAATGAGCAGTTCTTC	CASGSQRGTYNEQFF
TRBV12-3/TRBV12-4	TRBD2	NA	TRBJ2-7	TGTGCCAGCGGACTAGCGGGAGTTGAGCAGTACTTC	CASGLAGVEQYF
TRBV12-5	NA	many	TRBJ2-7	TGTGCTAGTGGTCCGACTACCTACGAGCAGTACTTC	CASGPTTYEQYF